The 15 T cell receptor beta chains reported below all come from one sample, sequenced in a study of T cells in women clearing cervical HPV infection. Clones were sequenced by immunoSEQ multiplex PCR, and TCRdb holds only the in-frame ones, with some missing. Its listing shows over 30,000 clones. The sample was blood buffy coat. The receptors were gathered from a woman aged 18 to 75 with a cervical HPV16 infection that either progressed to CIN3+ or cleared (not recorded which).

On this clone: The CDR3 extends 3 residues past the end of the read, so its final part is completed from the germline J gene. The chain employs TRBV19 and TRBJ2-4; weak D call: TRBD1 (7 bases). The CDR3 runs 17 residues. From germline, CDR1 is LNHDA and CDR2 SQIVND (reference sequence). Incomplete CDR3 DNA: TGTGCCAGTAGTGCTGTGGGGACAGACGGGGGTGACTATGGT. It yields the protein CASSAVGTDGGDYG. The whole CDR3 sequence is CASSAVGTDGGDYGQYF. Together with reference TRBV19 and TRBJ2-4, the CDR3 gives the full variable domain: DGGITQSPKYLFRKEGQNVTLSCEQNLNHDAMYWYRQDPGQGLRLIYYSQIVNDFQKGDIAEGYSVSREKKESFPLTVTSAQKNPTAFYLCASSAVGTDGGDYGQYFGAGTRLSVL.

In regard to this clone: Sequencing ends 3 residues short of the CDR3 end; the germline J gene provides the rest. This chain connects TRBV19 to TRBJ2-7; 8 bases agree with TRBD2. The junction had 11 bases not matched to a gene; V was cut back by 5 bases and J by 5 bases. Germline V lookup: CDR1 LNHDA, CDR2 SQIVND (reference sequence). The CDR3 is 15 residues long. The covered CDR3 bases are TGTGCCAGTAGTGACCGGGGGGGTGGGCCCGACGAG. It encodes CASSDRGGGPDE. The whole CDR3 reads CASSDRGGGPDEQYF. Looking up the rest from reference TRBV19 and TRBJ2-7 gives the full variable domain: DGGITQSPKYLFRKEGQNVTLSCEQNLNHDAMYWYRQDPGQGLRLIYYSQIVNDFQKGDIAEGYSVSREKKESFPLTVTSAQKNPTAFYLCASSDRGGGPDEQYFGPGTRLTVT.

On this clone: The read ends 3 residues early relative to the CDR3; the germline J gene fills the gap. The V gene is TRBV30, the J gene TRBJ2-5; D not resolved. The CDR3 totals 14 residues. The V end was cut by 2 bases, the J end by 1 base, with 11 bases between. The V gene's germline CDR1 is GTSNPN and CDR2 SVGIG (reference sequence). Incomplete CDR3 DNA: TGTGCCTGGAGTCTGTTTGGCTCCCAAGAGACC. Amino acids: CAWSLFGSQET. The complete CDR3 reads CAWSLFGSQETQYF.

Of note for this clone: The read ends 3 residues shy of where the CDR3 ends; the end is completed using the germline J gene. The rearrangement uses TRBV7-6 and TRBJ2-4; 8 nucleotides align to TRBD1. Germline V gene lookup returns CDR1 SGHVS and CDR2 FNYEAQ. CDR3 size: 16 residues. The DNA read from the CDR3 is TGTGCCAGCAGCTTAGGGGCAGAGACAGGGGTCTATGGT. This encodes CASSLGAETGVYG. The CDR3 in its entirety is CASSLGAETGVYGQYF. Using reference TRBV7-6 and TRBJ2-4 for the parts outside the CDR3, the full variable domain is GAGVSQSPRYKVTKRGQDVALRCDPISGHVSLYWYRQALGQGPEFLTYFNYEAQQDKSGLPNDRFSAERPEGSISTLTIQRTEQRDSAMYRCASSLGAETGVYGQYFGAGTRLSVL.

On this clone: The read ends 3 residues early relative to the CDR3; the germline J gene fills the gap. The rearrangement joins TRBV19 to TRBJ1-5, with TRBD1 as a possible D gene (6 bases). Germline lookup yields CDR1 LNHDA and CDR2 SQIVND (reference sequence). CDR3 size: 13 residues. V dropped 6 bases and J dropped 7 bases, with 13 bases sitting between them. The covered CDR3 bases are TGTGCCAGTAGGGCTGGGGGCAGGCAGCCC. Translated, it gives CASRAGGRQP. The full-length CDR3 reads as CASRAGGRQPQHF.

Details on this clone: The CDR3 end lies 3 residues beyond the end of the read and is filled in from the germline J gene. The rearrangement uses TRBV7-9 and TRBJ1-2; weak D call: TRBD1 (6 bases). Germline loops: CDR1 SEHNR, CDR2 FQNEAQ (reference sequence). CDR3 size: 14 residues. Partial CDR3 DNA: TGTGCCAGCAGCTCAAGCGGGGGCACAGATACC. Protein product: CASSSSGGTDT. The complete CDR3 sequence is CASSSSGGTDTYTF.

Details on this clone: The sequence runs out 3 residues before the end of the CDR3; the remainder is reconstructed from the germline J gene. V is TRBV6-2 or TRBV6-3 and J is TRBJ1-2; possible D gene TRBD1, 5 bases. This CDR3 is built from 16 residues. CDR1 and CDR2 (germline): MNHEY, SVGEGT. Incomplete CDR3 DNA: TGTGCCAGCAGTTACCGACTTGCGGGGCCAACAGATACC. Translated: CASSYRLAGPTDT. The complete CDR3 sequence is CASSYRLAGPTDTYTF.

Comment on this clone: The missing CDR3 end, 3 residues past where the read stops, is filled in from the germline J gene. This chain joins TRBV7-2 and TRBJ2-5; 7 bases line up with TRBD1. Per germline, CDR1 SGHTA and CDR2 FQGNSA. V trimming: 3 bases; J trimming: 2 bases; junction bases outside the gene matches: 3. This CDR3 has 14 amino acids. CDR3: CASSFTGVQETQYF. Partial CDR3 DNA: TGTGCCAGCAGCTTCACAGGGGTACAAGAGACC.

Notes on this clone: The read comes to an end 3 residues before the CDR3 does, leaving the germline J gene to fill in the end. This sequence joins TRBV20-1 and TRBJ2-2, with TRBD1 as a possible D gene (5 bases). The CDR3 has 13 amino acids. The V gene's germline CDR1 is DFQATT and CDR2 SNEGSKA (reference sequence). The CDR3 bases that were read are TGCAGTGCTTACAACTCTGGGGCCAACGTG. Its protein is CSAYNSGANV. The full-length CDR3 reads as CSAYNSGANVLFF.

About this clone: The CDR3 end is not reached by the read, which stops 3 residues before it; the germline J gene fills it in. V and J are TRBV19 and TRBJ1-5, with TRBD1 matching over 7 bases. This CDR3 is built from 16 residues. J was trimmed by 0 bases and V by 5 bases; bases with no gene match: 7. Germline lookup yields CDR1 LNHDA and CDR2 SQIVND (reference sequence). The CDR3 loop is CASSRTGDYSNQPQHF. The covered CDR3 bases are TGTGCCAGTAGTCGGACAGGAGATTATAGCAATCAGCCC.

Worth noting for this clone: Coverage ceases 3 residues before the CDR3 finishes, and the germline J gene fills in the end. The chain is built from TRBV5-4 and TRBJ2-2, with 8 bases lining up with TRBD1. After removal of 1 base from V and 2 bases from J, the junction contained 4 bases not matched to a gene. This CDR3 contains 16 residues. Germline V gene sequence: CDR1 SGHNT, CDR2 YYREEE (reference sequence). CDR3 region: CASSLPDRGNTGELFF. The sequenced part of the CDR3 DNA is TGTGCCAGCAGCTTGCCTGACAGGGGTAACACCGGGGAG.

Comments on this clone: The observed sequence ends 3 residues before the CDR3 terminus, with the missing tail filled in from the germline J gene. V is TRBV6-1 and J is TRBJ2-7, with D maybe TRBD1 (7 bases). The CDR3 is 17 residues long. CDR1 is MNHNS, CDR2 SASEGT, per germline. Trimming left V 1 base short and J 2 bases short, with 18 bases between. The part of the CDR3 DNA that was read is TGTGCCAGCAGTGAAGGAGGGGGGAGGACAGGCGCCTACGAG. Translated, it gives CASSEGGGRTGAYE. The CDR3 in full is CASSEGGGRTGAYEQYF.

As concerns this clone: The DNA ends 3 residues before the CDR3 does, and the rest of the CDR3 is filled in from the germline J gene. In the same sample, other DNA sequences code for this CDR3. The rearrangement links TRBV6-2 or TRBV6-3 to TRBJ1-3; perhaps TRBD1 as D (6 bases). CDR3 size: 15 residues. The germline V gene encodes CDR1 MNHEY and CDR2 SVGEGT. V dropped 6 bases and J dropped 1 base, with 13 bases sitting between them. The CDR3 bases that were read are TGTGCCAGCAGAGATCCAGGACAGTCTGGAAACACC. Translated: CASRDPGQSGNT. The CDR3 in its entirety is CASRDPGQSGNTIYF.

Details on this clone: Read sequence stops 3 residues before the CDR3 end, and the germline J gene provides the missing end. The chain joins TRBV30 to TRBJ1-5, with no clear D. With 2 bases removed from V and 0 bases from J, the gap between germline ends came to 14 bases. This CDR3 comprises 16 residues. Germline V CDR1 and CDR2: GTSNPN, SVGIG (reference sequence). The CDR3 is CAWSIPERYSNQPQHF. The part of the CDR3 DNA that was read is TGTGCCTGGAGTATACCCGAGCGTTATAGCAATCAGCCC.

The covered CDR3 bases are TGTGCCAGCAGCTGGGAGGGGGCGGGAGAGACC. Encoded protein: CASSWEGAGET. The whole CDR3 sequence reads CASSWEGAGETQYF. The rearrangement uses TRBV7-8 and TRBJ2-5; the D gene could be TRBD1 or TRBD2 (7 bases each). The read is 3 residues too short to cover the CDR3 end, so that end is filled in from the germline J gene. The CDR3 covers 14 residues. Trimming shortened V by 4 bases and J by 4 bases, and 13 bases separated the two germline ends. Germline V lookup: CDR1 SGHVS, CDR2 FQNEAQ.